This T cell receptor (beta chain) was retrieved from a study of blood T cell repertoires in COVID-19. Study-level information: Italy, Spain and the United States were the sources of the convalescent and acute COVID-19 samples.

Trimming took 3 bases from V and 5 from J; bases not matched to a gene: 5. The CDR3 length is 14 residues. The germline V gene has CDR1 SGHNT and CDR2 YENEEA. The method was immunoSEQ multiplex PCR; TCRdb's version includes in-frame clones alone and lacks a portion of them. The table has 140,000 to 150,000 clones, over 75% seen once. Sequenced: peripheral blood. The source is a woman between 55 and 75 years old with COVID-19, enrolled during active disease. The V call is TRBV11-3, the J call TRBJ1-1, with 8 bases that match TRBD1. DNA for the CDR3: TGTGCCAGCAGCTTCAGGGGGCTTGGAACTGAAGCTTTCTTT. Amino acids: CASSFRGLGTEAFF.